This entry lists 25 T cell receptor beta chains sequenced from one sample in a study of shared clonotypes between healthy human individuals. The protocol was immunoSEQ multiplex PCR, while the TCRdb copy is restricted to in-frame clones and leaves out a portion. The table lists about 2 million clones, around 95% of them singletons, with approximately 0.13% in the top ten. Sequenced input: naive CD4+ T cells sorted from blood. The subset: CD45RA+ positively selected. These receptors were taken from a man aged 18 to 30 in good health.

The gene calls are TRBV2 and TRBJ1-5; 7 bases are a match to TRBD1. V lost 3 bases, J lost 1 base, and 3 bases stayed unmatched. Germline CDR1 reads SNHLY; CDR2 reads FYNNEI. The CDR3 consists of 15 residues. The CDR3 loop reads CASSDRGRSNQPQHF. The DNA for the CDR3 is TGTGCCAGCAGTGATAGGGGGCGAAGCAATCAGCCCCAGCATTTT.

The chain combines TRBV14 with TRBJ1-4, with TRBD1 matching 7 bases. With 0 bases clipped from V and 0 bases from J, the junction kept 1 base outside the gene matches. CDR3 size: 16 residues. Germline CDR1 SGHDN, CDR2 FVKESK. The CDR3: CASSQDRGATNEKLFF. The CDR3 coding sequence is TGTGCCAGCAGCCAAGACAGGGGGGCAACTAATGAAAAACTGTTTTTT.

The chain has TRBV29-1 and TRBJ2-5; D remains ambiguous. This CDR3 has 13 amino acids. Germline V CDR1 and CDR2: SQVTM, ANQGSEA. V shed 4 bases and J shed 3 bases, with 12 bases lying between them. The CDR3 loop is CSVAFTEKETQYF. The CDR3 coding sequence is TGCAGCGTTGCCTTCACAGAAAAAGAGACCCAGTACTTC.

The rearrangement uses TRBV7-3 and TRBJ1-6; D uncertain. Germline V gene data show CDR1 as SGHTA and CDR2 as FQGTGA. The germline V and J ends were trimmed by 3 bases and 10 bases, with 10 bases remaining between them. CDR3 length: 13 residues. CDR3 bases: TGTGCCAGCAGCTTTGGGGAGGCCTCACCCCTCCACTTT. Its translation: CASSFGEASPLHF.

The chain joins TRBV7-8 to TRBJ2-6, with a tentative D call TRBD1 (5 bases). The germline CDR1 and CDR2 sequences are SGHVS and FQNEAQ. This CDR3 has 16 amino acids. With 0 bases removed from V and 12 bases from J, the gap between germline ends came to 18 bases. The CDR3 nucleotides are TGTGCCAGCAGCTTAGCGCAGGTGGCCTTAAGGGGCGTCCTGACTTTC. This encodes CASSLAQVALRGVLTF.

The V and J genes are TRBV12-5 and TRBJ1-6; D gene unclear. The germline V and J ends were trimmed by 0 bases and 4 bases, with 7 bases remaining between them. The germline gives CDR1 LGHNT, CDR2 FRNRAP. The CDR3 sequence is 15 residues long. The CDR3 DNA follows: TGTGCTAGTGGTTTGGTCGACGGTTATAATTCACCCCTCCACTTT. It codes for CASGLVDGYNSPLHF.

V usage is TRBV6-1 and J usage is TRBJ1-1, with D possibly TRBD1 on 6 matching bases. Germline V gives CDR1 MNHNS, CDR2 SASEGT. V shed 6 bases and J shed 5 bases, with 13 bases lying between them. The CDR3 runs 13 residues. The CDR3 loop is CASSHEGGTEAFF. The CDR3 nucleotides read TGTGCCAGCAGCCACGAGGGGGGGACTGAAGCTTTCTTT.

In the case of this clone: Other DNA variants within this sample encode the same CDR3. V is TRBV2 and J is TRBJ1-5, with 11 bases fitting TRBD1. From germline, CDR1 is SNHLY and CDR2 FYNNEI. The CDR3 spans 15 residues. After removal of 4 bases from V and 6 bases from J, the junction contained 5 bases not matched to a gene. The CDR3 here is CASSGTGGLVQPQHF. The CDR3 coding sequence is TGTGCCAGCAGTGGGACAGGGGGCTTGGTTCAGCCCCAGCATTTT.

This sequence joins TRBV4-3 and TRBJ2-1, with D possibly TRBD2 on 6 matching bases. The CDR3 has 16 residues. Germline CDR1 reads LGHNA; CDR2 reads YSLEER. Trimming took off 3 bases at V and 7 bases at J, with 19 bases between the two ends. As DNA, the CDR3 is TGCGCCAGCAGCCAGGGCGGGAAGCCGGGGGAAAATGAGCAGTTCTTC. Translation: CASSQGGKPGENEQFF.

The V and J genes are TRBV11-2 and TRBJ2-2; TRBD2 agrees at 7 bases. V lost 5 bases, J lost 2 bases, and 5 bases stayed unmatched. Germline V CDR1 and CDR2: SGHAT, FQNNGV. This CDR3 is built from 15 residues. CDR3 nucleotides: TGTGCCAGCAGCGGCTGGACTAGAAACACCGGGGAGCTGTTTTTT. This encodes CASSGWTRNTGELFF.

The chain employs TRBV7-2 and TRBJ1-2; D not certain. The V gene lost 2 bases and the J gene lost 13 bases, with 20 bases spanning the gap. Germline V lookup: CDR1 SGHTA, CDR2 FQGNSA. The CDR3 contains 14 residues. CDR3 coding DNA: TGTGCCAGCAGCTTAAGTGACCGTGCCGCGGATAGCACCTTC. This sequence encodes CASSLSDRAADSTF.

For this clone: In the same sample, other DNA sequences code for this CDR3. Written as DNA, the CDR3 is TGTGCCAGCAGCCCCTCCGGGACAGGAGGCACCGGGGAGCTGTTTTTT. Translated: CASSPSGTGGTGELFF. The chain carries TRBV7-9 and TRBJ2-2, with 8 bases that match TRBD1. Losses at the gene ends were 5 bases for V and 4 bases for J; bases not matched to a gene: 9. The CDR3 loop spans 16 amino acids. Germline CDR1 SEHNR, CDR2 FQNEAQ (reference sequence).

In its sample, this clone was seen a few times. This chain joins TRBV2 and TRBJ1-5; TRBD1 is a possible D gene (5 bases). This CDR3 has 16 residues. Germline CDR1 SNHLY, CDR2 FYNNEI. V dropped 6 bases and J dropped 5 bases, with 20 bases sitting between them. Written as DNA, the CDR3 is TGTGCCAGCAGAGAGGCGGGGCTGGTCCGCGATCAGCCCCAGCATTTT. It translates to CASREAGLVRDQPQHF.

The genes are TRBV5-4 and TRBJ2-7; D remains unclear. The CDR3 consists of 14 residues. Trimming removed 3 bases from V and 1 base from J, with 11 bases in between. Germline lookup yields CDR1 SGHNT and CDR2 YYREEE (reference sequence). This CDR3 reads CASSSQISSYEQYF. The CDR3 coding sequence is TGTGCCAGCAGCTCGCAGATTTCGTCCTACGAGCAGTACTTC.

The CDR3 sequence is CAISESVQINTGELFF. The CDR3 region has the DNA TGTGCCATCAGTGAGTCCGTCCAGATCAACACCGGGGAGCTGTTTTTT. The chain couples TRBV10-3 to TRBJ2-2; unclear D gene. This CDR3 spans 16 amino acids. Germline V gives CDR1 ENHRY, CDR2 SYGVKD. V was shortened by 0 bases and J by 2 bases, with 10 bases between the two germline ends.

The gene calls are TRBV14 and TRBJ2-1, with D possibly being TRBD1 or TRBD2 (5 bases each). Germline CDR1 is SGHDN and CDR2 is FVKESK. V lost 3 bases to trimming and J lost 7 bases, with 19 bases between them. The CDR3 has 16 residues. CDR3 residues: CASSQGRTGLDNEQFF. The CDR3 nucleotides are TGTGCCAGCAGCCAGGGCAGAACGGGGCTGGATAATGAGCAGTTCTTC.

This chain joins TRBV4-1 and TRBJ1-2, with a possible D match to TRBD1 (6 bases). Germline V gene sequence: CDR1 MGHRA, CDR2 YSYEKL. The CDR3 length is 15 residues. Trimming removed 0 bases from V and 2 bases from J, with 10 bases in between. The chain's CDR3 is CASSQDPGANYGYTF. The DNA of the CDR3 is TGCGCCAGCAGCCAAGACCCGGGGGCGAACTATGGCTACACCTTC.

The chain links TRBV6-6 to TRBJ2-7; 7 bases fit TRBD2. The CDR3 has 14 residues. From germline, CDR1 is MNHNY and CDR2 SVGAGI (reference sequence). Trimming cost V 8 bases and J 4 bases; bases outside gene matches: 11. The CDR3 here is CASAPGAGVYEQYF. CDR3 sequence (DNA): TGTGCCAGCGCCCCGGGCGCGGGAGTGTACGAGCAGTACTTC.

As regards this clone: Different DNA sequences within this sample yield the same CDR3. The chain carries TRBV30 and TRBJ1-6; possibly TRBD1 for D (5 bases). Germline V gives CDR1 GTSNPN, CDR2 SVGIG (reference sequence). CDR3 size: 13 residues. Trimming cost V 3 bases and J 5 bases, with 8 bases left between them. As DNA, the CDR3 is TGTGCCTGGAGCGCAGGGAATAATTCACCCCTCCACTTT. It yields the protein CAWSAGNNSPLHF.

The rearrangement uses TRBV5-6 and TRBJ2-7; D may be TRBD2 (6 bases). V lost 5 bases to trimming and J lost 3 bases, with 18 bases between them. Germline V CDR1 and CDR2: SGHDT, YYEEEE. The CDR3 runs 15 residues. The CDR3 bases are TGTGCCAGCAGACCCCTGGGGGGAGAGGGCTACGAGCAGTACTTC. Encoded protein: CASRPLGGEGYEQYF.

Details on this clone: This CDR3 is also generated by other DNA sequences in the sample. V gene TRBV5-1 combines with J gene TRBJ2-7; 8 nucleotides line up with TRBD2. From germline, CDR1 is SGHRS and CDR2 YFSETQ. V shed 0 bases and J 4 bases; nucleotides not matched to a gene: 9. CDR3 length equals 16 residues. CDR3 loop: CASSLGSSGSSYEQYF. The CDR3 region has the DNA TGCGCCAGCAGCTTGGGATCCAGCGGGAGCTCGTACGAGCAGTACTTC.

The V gene is TRBV5-1, the J gene TRBJ1-2; 9 bases map to TRBD1. V lost 4 bases, J lost 8 bases, and 9 bases stayed unmatched. There are 14 residues in the CDR3. CDR1 and CDR2 (germline): SGHRS, YFSETQ. CDR3 sequence (DNA): TGCGCCAGCAGCGCAACAGGGGGCGTTCGGGGCTACACCTTC. Translation gives CASSATGGVRGYTF. Supplemented by reference TRBV5-1 and TRBJ1-2, the full variable domain reads KAGVTQTPRYLIKTRGQQVTLSCSPISGHRSVSWYQQTPGQGLQFLFEYFSETQRNKGNFPGRFSGRQFSNSRSEMNVSTLELGDSALYLCASSATGGVRGYTFGSGTRLTVV.

This clone appeared once. The chain uses TRBV5-1 and TRBJ2-5; 13 bases are a match to TRBD2. Germline V gene sequence: CDR1 SGHRS, CDR2 YFSETQ. The CDR3 totals 15 residues. With V trimmed by 4 bases and J by 4 bases, 4 bases remained unmatched. For the CDR3, the DNA is TGCGCCAGCAGCCTGGGGACTAGCGGGGTAGAGACCCAGTACTTC. Residues: CASSLGTSGVETQYF.

The chain carries TRBV27 and TRBJ2-7; weak D call: TRBD2 (5 bases). Trimming removed 0 bases at V and 1 base at J, with 7 bases between. The CDR3 has 14 amino acids. Germline CDR1 is MNHEY and CDR2 is SMNVEV (reference sequence). The CDR3 DNA reads TGTGCCAGCAGTTTATCACCGGGGTCCTACGAGCAGTACTTC. This translates into CASSLSPGSYEQYF.

Note on this clone: The sample contains more than one DNA sequence encoding this CDR3. The J gene is TRBJ2-1, the V gene TRBV6-1, with TRBD1 matching 7 bases. The V gene end was trimmed by 6 bases and the J gene end by 4 bases; junction bases not matched to a gene: 3. The germline gives CDR1 MNHNS, CDR2 SASEGT. The CDR3 sequence is 13 residues long. The CDR3 DNA reads TGTGCCAGCAGCGGGACAGCGTACAATGAGCAGTTCTTC. This gives the protein CASSGTAYNEQFF.